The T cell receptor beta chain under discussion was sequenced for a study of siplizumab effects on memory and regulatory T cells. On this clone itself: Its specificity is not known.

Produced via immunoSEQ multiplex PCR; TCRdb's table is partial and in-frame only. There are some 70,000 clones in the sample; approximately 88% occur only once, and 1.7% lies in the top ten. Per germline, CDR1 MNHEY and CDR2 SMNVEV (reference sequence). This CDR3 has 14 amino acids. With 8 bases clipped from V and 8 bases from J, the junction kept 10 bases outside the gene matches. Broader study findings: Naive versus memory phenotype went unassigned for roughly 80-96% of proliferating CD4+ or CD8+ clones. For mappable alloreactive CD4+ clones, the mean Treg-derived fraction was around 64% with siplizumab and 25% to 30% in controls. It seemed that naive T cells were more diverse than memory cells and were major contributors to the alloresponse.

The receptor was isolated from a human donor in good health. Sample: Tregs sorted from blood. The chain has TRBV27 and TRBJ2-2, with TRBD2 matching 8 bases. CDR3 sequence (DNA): TGTGCCAGCCGGCGGGCGGGAGGTTCTGGGGAGCTGTTTTTT. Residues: CASRRAGGSGELFF.